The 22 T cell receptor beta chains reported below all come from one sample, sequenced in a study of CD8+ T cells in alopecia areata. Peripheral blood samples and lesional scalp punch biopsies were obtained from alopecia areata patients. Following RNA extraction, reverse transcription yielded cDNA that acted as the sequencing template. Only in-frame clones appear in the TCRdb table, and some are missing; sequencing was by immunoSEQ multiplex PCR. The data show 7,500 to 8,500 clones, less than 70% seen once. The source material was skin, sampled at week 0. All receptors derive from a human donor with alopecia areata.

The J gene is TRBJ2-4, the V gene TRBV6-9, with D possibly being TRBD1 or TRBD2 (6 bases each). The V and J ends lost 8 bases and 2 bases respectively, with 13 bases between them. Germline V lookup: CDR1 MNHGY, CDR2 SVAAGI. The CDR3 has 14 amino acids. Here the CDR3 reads CASGGPGTKNIQYF. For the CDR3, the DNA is TGTGCCAGCGGGGGGCCAGGAACCAAAAACATTCAGTACTTC.

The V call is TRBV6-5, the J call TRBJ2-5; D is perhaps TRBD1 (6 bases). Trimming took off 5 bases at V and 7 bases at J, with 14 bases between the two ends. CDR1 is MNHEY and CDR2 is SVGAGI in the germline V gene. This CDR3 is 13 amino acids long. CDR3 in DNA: TGTGCCAGCAGTCCCGTTGAGGGGGTGACCCAGTACTTC. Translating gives CASSPVEGVTQYF.

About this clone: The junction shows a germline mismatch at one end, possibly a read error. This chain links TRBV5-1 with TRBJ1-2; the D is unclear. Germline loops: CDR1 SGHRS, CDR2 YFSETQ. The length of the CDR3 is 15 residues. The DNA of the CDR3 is TGTGCCAGCAGCTTCAGGAGGTTGGCCAACTATGGCTACACCTTC. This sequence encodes CASSFRRLANYGYTF.

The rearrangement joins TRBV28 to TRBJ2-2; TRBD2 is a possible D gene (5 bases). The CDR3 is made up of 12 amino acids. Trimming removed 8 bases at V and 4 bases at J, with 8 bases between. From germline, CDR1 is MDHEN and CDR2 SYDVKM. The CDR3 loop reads CASQRSTGELFF. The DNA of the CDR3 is TGTGCCAGCCAGCGGAGCACCGGGGAGCTGTTTTTT.

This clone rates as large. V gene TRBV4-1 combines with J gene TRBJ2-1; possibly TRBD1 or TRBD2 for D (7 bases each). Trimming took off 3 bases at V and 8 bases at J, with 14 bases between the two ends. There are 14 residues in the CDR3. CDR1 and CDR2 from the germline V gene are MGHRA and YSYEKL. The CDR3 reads CASSHSAGGDEQFF. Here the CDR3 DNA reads TGCGCCAGCAGCCATAGTGCAGGGGGGGATGAGCAGTTCTTC.

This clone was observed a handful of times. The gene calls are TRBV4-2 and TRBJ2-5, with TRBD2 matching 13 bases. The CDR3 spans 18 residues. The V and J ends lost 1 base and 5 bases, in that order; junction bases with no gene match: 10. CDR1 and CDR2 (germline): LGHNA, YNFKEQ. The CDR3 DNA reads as TGTGCCAGCAGCCAAGCCGAATTTGCGGGACTAGCGGGGGAGACCCAGTACTTC. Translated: CASSQAEFAGLAGETQYF.

CDR3 nucleotides: TGTGCCACCTCTTTAGCACTCAACAATGAGCAGTTCTTC. It encodes CATSLALNNEQFF. V usage is TRBV7-6 and J usage is TRBJ2-1; D is ambiguous. This CDR3 comprises 13 residues. The germline V gene encodes CDR1 SGHVS and CDR2 FNYEAQ. V lost 10 bases and J 5 bases, leaving 15 bases between the germline ends.

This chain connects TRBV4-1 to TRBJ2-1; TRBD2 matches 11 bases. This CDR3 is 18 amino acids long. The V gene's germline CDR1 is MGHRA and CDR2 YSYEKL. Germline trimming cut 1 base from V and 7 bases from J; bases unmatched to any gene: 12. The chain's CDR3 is CASSQAITGLAAINEQFF. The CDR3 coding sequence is TGCGCCAGCAGCCAAGCTATCACGGGACTAGCGGCAATTAATGAGCAGTTCTTC.

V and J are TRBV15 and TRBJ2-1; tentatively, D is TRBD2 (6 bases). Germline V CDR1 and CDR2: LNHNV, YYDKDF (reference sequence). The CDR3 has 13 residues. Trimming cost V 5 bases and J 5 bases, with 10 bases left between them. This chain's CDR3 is CATSGGFNNEQFF. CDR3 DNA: TGTGCCACCAGCGGGGGGTTCAACAATGAGCAGTTCTTC. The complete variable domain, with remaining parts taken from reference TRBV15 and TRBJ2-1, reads DAMVIQNPRYQVTQFGKPVTLSCSQTLNHNVMYWYQQKSSQAPKLLFHYYDKDFNNEADTPDNFQSRRPNTSFCFLDIRSPGLGDTAMYLCATSGGFNNEQFFGPGTRLTVL.

CDR3 protein: CASSLQPGLASHGYTF. CDR3 bases: TGTGCCAGCAGTTTGCAACCGGGACTCGCTTCGCATGGCTACACCTTC. The chain joins TRBV7-3 to TRBJ1-2, with D possibly being TRBD1 (5 bases). Germline assignment: CDR1 SGHTA and CDR2 FQGTGA. The V end was cut by 6 bases, the J end by 6 bases, with 23 bases between. The CDR3 extends over 16 amino acids. The full variable domain, with the rest looked up from reference TRBV7-3 and TRBJ1-2, is GAGVSQTPSNKVTEKGKYVELRCDPISGHTALYWYRQSLGQGPEFLIYFQGTGAADDSGLPNDRFFAVRPEGSVSTLKIQRTERGDSAVYLCASSLQPGLASHGYTFGSGTRLTVV.

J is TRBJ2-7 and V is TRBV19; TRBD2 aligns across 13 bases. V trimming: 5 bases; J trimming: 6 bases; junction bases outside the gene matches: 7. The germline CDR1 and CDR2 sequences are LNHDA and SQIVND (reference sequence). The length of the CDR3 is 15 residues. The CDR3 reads CASSVGLAGASEQYF. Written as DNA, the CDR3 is TGTGCCAGTAGTGTAGGACTAGCGGGAGCTTCCGAGCAGTACTTC.

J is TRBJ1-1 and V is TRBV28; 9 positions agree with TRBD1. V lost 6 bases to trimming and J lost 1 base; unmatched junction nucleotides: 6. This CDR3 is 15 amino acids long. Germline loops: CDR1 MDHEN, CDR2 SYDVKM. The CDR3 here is CASSETGGANTEAFF. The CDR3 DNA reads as TGTGCCAGCAGCGAGACAGGGGGGGCGAACACTGAAGCTTTCTTT.

The CDR3 protein is CASSYSATANTEAFF. The CDR3 bases are TGTGCCAGCAGTTACTCAGCGACAGCCAACACTGAAGCTTTCTTT. V gene TRBV6-6 combines with J gene TRBJ1-1; tentative D call: TRBD1 (5 bases). The CDR3 sequence is 15 residues long. V lost 0 bases and J 2 bases, leaving 10 bases between the germline ends. Germline assignment: CDR1 MNHNY and CDR2 SVGAGI (reference sequence).

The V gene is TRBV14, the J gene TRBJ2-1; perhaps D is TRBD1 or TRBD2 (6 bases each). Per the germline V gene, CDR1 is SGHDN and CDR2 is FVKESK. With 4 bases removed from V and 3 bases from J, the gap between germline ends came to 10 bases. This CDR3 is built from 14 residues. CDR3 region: CASSPGGIYNEQFF. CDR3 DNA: TGTGCCAGCAGCCCCGGGGGCATCTACAATGAGCAGTTCTTC. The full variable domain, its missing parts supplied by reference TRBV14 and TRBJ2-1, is EAGVTQFPSHSVIEKGQTVTLRCDPISGHDNLYWYRRVMGKEIKFLLHFVKESKQDESGMPNNRFLAERTGGTYSTLKVQPAELEDSGVYFCASSPGGIYNEQFFGPGTRLTVL.

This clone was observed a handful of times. The DNA of the CDR3 is TGTGCCAGCAGCTTAGGGGACAGTCATTTGGATGAGCAGTTCTTC. It is translated as CASSLGDSHLDEQFF. The chain carries TRBV7-4 and TRBJ2-1; TRBD1 aligns across 7 bases. Trimming at V came to 1 base and at J to 8 bases, leaving 8 bases not matched to a gene. Germline-derived CDR1 and CDR2 are SGHVT and SQSDAQ. The length of the CDR3 is 15 residues.

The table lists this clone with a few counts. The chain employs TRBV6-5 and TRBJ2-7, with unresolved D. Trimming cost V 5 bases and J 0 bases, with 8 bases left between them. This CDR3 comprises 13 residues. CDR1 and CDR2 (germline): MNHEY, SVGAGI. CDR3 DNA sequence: TGTGCCAGCAGTGAAACTCTCTCCTACGAGCAGTACTTC. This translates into CASSETLSYEQYF.

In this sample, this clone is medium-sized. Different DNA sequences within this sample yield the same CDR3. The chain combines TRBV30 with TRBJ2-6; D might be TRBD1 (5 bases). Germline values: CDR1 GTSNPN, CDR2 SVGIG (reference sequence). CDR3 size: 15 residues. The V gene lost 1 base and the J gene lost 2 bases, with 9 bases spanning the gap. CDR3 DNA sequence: TGTGCCTGGAGTGGCGGCAGGGCTGGGGCCAACGTCCTGACTTTC. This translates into CAWSGGRAGANVLTF.

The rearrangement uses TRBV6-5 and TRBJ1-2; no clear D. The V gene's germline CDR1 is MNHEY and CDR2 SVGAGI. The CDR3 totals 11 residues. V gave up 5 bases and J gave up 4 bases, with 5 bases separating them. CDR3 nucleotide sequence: TGTGCCAGCAGTGAGGGCTATGGCTACACCTTC. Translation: CASSEGYGYTF.

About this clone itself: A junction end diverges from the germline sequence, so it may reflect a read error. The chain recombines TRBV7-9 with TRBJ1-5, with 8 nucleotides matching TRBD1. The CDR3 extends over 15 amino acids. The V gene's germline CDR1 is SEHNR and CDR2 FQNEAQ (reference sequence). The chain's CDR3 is CANSSDREEGQPQHF. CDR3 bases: TGTGCCAACAGCTCGGACAGGGAGGAAGGTCAGCCCCAGCATTTT.

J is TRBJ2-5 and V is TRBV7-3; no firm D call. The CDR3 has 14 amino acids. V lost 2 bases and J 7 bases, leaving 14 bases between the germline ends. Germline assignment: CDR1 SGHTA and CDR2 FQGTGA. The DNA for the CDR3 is TGTGCCAGCAGCTTAGCAAGGGTTTTGGCGACCCAGTACTTC. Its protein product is CASSLARVLATQYF.

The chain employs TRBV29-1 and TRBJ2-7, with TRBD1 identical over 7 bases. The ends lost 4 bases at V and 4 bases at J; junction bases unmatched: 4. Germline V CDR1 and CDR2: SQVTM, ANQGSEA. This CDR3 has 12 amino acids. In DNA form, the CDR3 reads TGCAGCGTTGTGGGACAGACTTACGAGCAGTACTTC. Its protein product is CSVVGQTYEQYF.

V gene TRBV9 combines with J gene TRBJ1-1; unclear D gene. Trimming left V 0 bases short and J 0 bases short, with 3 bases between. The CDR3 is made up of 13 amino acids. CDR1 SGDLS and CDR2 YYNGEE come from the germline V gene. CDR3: CASSVVLNTEAFF. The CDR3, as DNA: TGTGCCAGCAGCGTAGTACTGAACACTGAAGCTTTCTTT.